This TCR beta chain was identified during a study of T-cell reconstitution after alpha-beta-depleted transplantation in children. Study results and caveats: Fresh T-cell production supplied most of the T-cell counts and diversity seen one year after transplant.

It was with unique molecular identifiers that the TCRbeta library was prepared. TCRdb re-called the PCR reads with MiXCR, one entry per CDR3 protein. Of 450,000 to 700,000 distinct CDR3 sequences listed, roughly a quarter are singletons. The CDR3 contains 14 residues. CDR1 and CDR2 from the germline V gene are SGHVS and FQNEAQ. The V gene lost 7 bases and the J gene lost 0 bases, with 11 bases spanning the gap. Regarding this clonotype: Its target is not known.

The TCR comes from a boy in the first two years of life with Wiskott-Aldrich syndrome, due to receive a stem cell transplant. Sample: PBMCs, taken before TCRalphabeta/CD19-depleted stem cell transplant. The V and J genes are TRBV7-8 and TRBJ2-3; D not resolved. CDR3 DNA sequence: TGTGCCAGCACCTCAATGGACAGCACAGATACGCAGTATTTT. It encodes CASTSMDSTDTQYF. Together with reference TRBV7-8 and TRBJ2-3, the CDR3 gives the full variable domain: GAGVSQSPRYKVAKRGQDVALRCDPISGHVSLFWYQQALGQGPEFLTYFQNEAQLDKSGLPSDRFFAERPEGSVSTLKIQRTQQEDSAVYLCASTSMDSTDTQYFGPGTRLTVL.